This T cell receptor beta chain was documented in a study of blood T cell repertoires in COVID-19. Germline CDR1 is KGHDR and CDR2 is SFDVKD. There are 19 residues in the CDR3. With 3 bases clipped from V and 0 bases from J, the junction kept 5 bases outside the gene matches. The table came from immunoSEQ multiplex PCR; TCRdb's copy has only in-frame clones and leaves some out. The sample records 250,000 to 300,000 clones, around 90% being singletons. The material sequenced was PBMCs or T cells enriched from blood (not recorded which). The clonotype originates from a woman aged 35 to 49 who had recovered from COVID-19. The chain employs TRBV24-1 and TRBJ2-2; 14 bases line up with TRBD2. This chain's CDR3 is CATSDGLAGGNANTGELFF. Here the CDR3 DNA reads TGTGCCACCAGTGATGGACTAGCGGGGGGCAACGCGAACACCGGGGAGCTGTTTTTT.